The subject of this entry is one T cell receptor (beta chain). This clonotype occurred many times. It has no known antigen specificity. No per-base quality is available; no much larger clone lies one base away. Graves' hyperthyroidism was defined as stable when no progression to ophthalmopathy occurred over 18 months of follow-up. Hyperthyroidism patients were newly diagnosed, had a disease duration of under 2 months, and were aged 18 to 65 years. Exclusion was applied to patients with uncontrolled infections, other autoimmune diseases, pregnancy or lactation. Diagnoses were established on the basis of clinical symptoms, serum thyroxine and TRAb, thyroid ultrasound, and orbital computed tomography. PBMCs were isolated from 8 to 10 ml of fresh peripheral blood by Ficoll-Paque density gradient centrifugation. Trizol reagent was used to extract total RNA, and RNA quality was then checked on an Agilent 2100 Bioanalyzer.

This entry belongs to a study of T cells in Graves' hyperthyroidism and ophthalmopathy (dated by TCRdb to between 2018 and 2021). Looking at the study overall: Peripheral blood samples were taken at initial diagnosis, before any treatment was given. The 100 discovery patients were divided at random into training and test sets in a 7:3 ratio. A discovery cohort of around 98 patients, 43 with Graves' ophthalmopathy and fewer than 65 with stable Graves' hyperthyroidism, was used to find distinguishing TCR V-J signatures. The paper describes TCR Vbeta CDR3 sequencing of about 140 peripheral blood samples, made up of some 42 ophthalmopathy patients, 70 to 75 hyperthyroidism patients and roughly 17 progressor patients. After sampling, hyperthyroidism patients received methimazole starting at 30 mg daily, and ophthalmopathy patients received high-dose intravenous methylprednisolone. Prospective prediction of ophthalmopathy was tested in an independent validation cohort consisting of some 18 hyperthyroidism patients and more than 15 patients who later progressed to ophthalmopathy. The study also compared thyroid tissue and blood T-cell repertoires from over 5 Graves' hyperthyroidism patients.

TCR beta CDR3 regions were amplified from RNA transcripts. A first-round RT-PCR of the TCR CDR3 used the HTBI primer set with the Qiagen OneStep RT-PCR kit. The libraries were constructed in a second round of multiplex PCR and then size-selected and purified. Sequencing of the libraries was done on an Illumina HiSeq2000 using paired-end 100 bp reads. Processing in the source paper ran as follows. Raw data were processed with SOAPnuke, discarding reads with adapters, uncalled bases, mean Phred below 15, or no exact constant-primer or identifier match. COPE v1.2.5 was used to merge high-quality paired reads, and clonotypes were defined as unique nucleotide sequences. MiTCR v1.1 was used to align clonotypes to the IMGT TRBV, TRBD and TRBJ reference segments. The analysis included only V-J combinations with a frequency above 0.0001, which together covered 99% to 99.2% of the repertoires. The TCS score was defined as F50 (clonal expansion) divided by E x V (chaos), with BLOSUM62-based TCRdist calculated between CDR3 peptides within each V-J. Welch's t-statistics and random forest reduced 500 to 550 V-J features to some 14, which were used in a naive Bayes classifier (R e1071). Using fastp trimming at Q25 and MiXCR clonotype assembly, TCRdb reanalyzed the public sequencing data and kept in-frame beta chains. Identical CDR3 proteins give one entry, which carries the most common genes and DNA. Here the V and J calls rest on TCRdb's processing, not on the authors' analysis. For this sample the table gives 470,000 or so distinct CDR3 sequences, of which 20% to 25% were detected only once. Around a quarter of the sample is taken by the ten largest.

The study at large found these results: Most expanded thyroid clonotypes (frequency above 0.001) were also detected in blood, suggesting blood repertoires may reflect thyroid immune responses. Ophthalmopathy was separated from stable hyperthyroidism by a 13 V-J signature model, with around 90% sensitivity and about 81% specificity obtained in cross-validation and 80%/75% obtained in testing. No statistical method was used to fix the sample size in advance, and group allocation was not hidden from the investigators. During validation, the model predicted progression to ophthalmopathy a median of approximately 6 months ahead of onset, with 60% to 71% sensitivity and 72% to 80% specificity.

Sequences MDHEN (CDR1) and SYDVKM (CDR2) are obtained from the germline V gene. A distance of 20 bases separates the germline ends of V and J, which lose 4 bases and 8 bases respectively. Measured from the cysteine to the phenylalanine, the CDR3 is 15 residues long. The retained sequence is limited to the CDR3, 45 bases, with the frame set at the first base. The V gene is TRBV28 and the J gene is TRBJ1-2; the D gene cannot be named for sure. What was sequenced was blood. The origin of this receptor is a man younger than 30 with Graves' hyperthyroidism. The CDR3 amino acid sequence is: CASSSTTRAGGGYTF. The DNA sequence is TGTGCCAGCAGTTCTACGACCCGGGCAGGCGGGGGCTACACCTTC.